Below, 5 T cell receptor beta chains from the same sample are listed, as sequenced in a study of T cells in Graves' hyperthyroidism and ophthalmopathy. From RNA transcripts, TCR beta CDR3 regions were amplified. When the TCR CDR3 underwent first-round RT-PCR, the HTBI primer set was used. TCRdb redid the calling of the multiplex PCR reads with MiXCR, one entry per CDR3 protein. The table shows more than 550,000 distinct CDR3 sequences, with 15% to 20% occurring only once. The sample comprised blood. All receptors derive from a man aged 45-65 years with Graves' hyperthyroidism.

This clonotype has at least ten counts. The chain uses TRBV28 and TRBJ2-7; 10 nucleotides agree with TRBD1. The CDR3 has 15 residues. CDR1 MDHEN and CDR2 SYDVKM come from the germline V gene. Trimming at V came to 6 bases and at J to 3 bases, leaving 8 bases not matched to a gene. This CDR3 is CASSLGTGELYEQYF. For the CDR3, the DNA is TGTGCCAGCAGCCTCGGGACAGGGGAGCTCTACGAGCAGTACTTC.

Ten or more counts support this clonotype. CDR3 in amino acids: CASSLSGGRDSPLHF. The CDR3 DNA is TGTGCCAGCAGTTTATCGGGGGGACGTGATTCACCCCTCCACTTT. The V call is TRBV27, the J call TRBJ1-6; D is possibly TRBD1 (5 bases). Deletions cut 0 bases from V and 8 bases from J, with 11 bases between. Germline V CDR1 and CDR2: MNHEY, SMNVEV (reference sequence). The CDR3 length is 15 residues.

The rearrangement joins TRBV5-5 to TRBJ2-5; no reliable D call. The CDR3 extends over 13 amino acids. V was pared by 3 bases and J by 13 bases, with 19 bases between. Germline CDR1 is SGHKS and CDR2 is YYEKEE (reference sequence). The DNA of the CDR3 is TGTGCCAGCAGCTCCGCAGACGTCGGAGCTTGGTACTTC. It specifies CASSSADVGAWYF.

At least ten counts were recorded for this clonotype. V is TRBV28 and J is TRBJ2-7; D perhaps matches TRBD1 (5 bases). Deletions cut 1 base from V and 6 bases from J, with 13 bases between. CDR1 is MDHEN and CDR2 is SYDVKM in the germline V gene. The CDR3 has 14 amino acids. CDR3 in DNA: TGTGCCAGCAGTTTATCTGGGGCCACAAGCGAGCAGTACTTC. Protein product: CASSLSGATSEQYF.

Ten or more counts support this clonotype. The genes are TRBV2 and TRBJ1-6; 8 bases are a match to TRBD1. V was clipped by 9 bases and J by 6 bases; unmatched bases: 7. The CDR3 totals 14 residues. CDR1 SNHLY and CDR2 FYNNEI come from the germline V gene. The CDR3 bases are TGTGCCAGAATGGACAGGGTGTCTAATTCACCCCTCCACTTT. Translating gives CARMDRVSNSPLHF.